Following are 18 T cell receptor beta chains from one sample sequenced in a study of cytotoxic CD8 clonotypes in ibrutinib-treated CLL. Produced via immunoSEQ multiplex PCR; TCRdb's table is partial and in-frame only. Among 50,000 to 65,000 clones listed, roughly 70% were seen once. The sequenced sample was PBMCs, obtained after 12 months of ibrutinib treatment. Receptors were obtained from a human donor with chronic lymphocytic leukemia.

This chain uses TRBV27 with TRBJ2-2; no reliable D call. The CDR3 sequence is 13 residues long. Trimming pared 6 bases from V and 0 bases from J, leaving 5 bases between. In germline, CDR1 is MNHEY, CDR2 SMNVEV (reference sequence). CDR3: CASRSANTGELFF. The DNA for the CDR3 is TGTGCCAGCAGGAGCGCGAACACCGGGGAGCTGTTTTTT.

This clone was counted only a few times. The chain is built from TRBV27 and TRBJ1-2; perhaps TRBD1 as D (6 bases). Per the germline V gene, CDR1 is MNHEY and CDR2 is SMNVEV (reference sequence). V lost 0 bases and J lost 7, with 12 bases in between. The CDR3 has 14 amino acids. The CDR3 DNA sequence: TGTGCCAGCAGTTTATCTTGGGGGGCAAGTGGCTACACCTTC. Amino acids: CASSLSWGASGYTF.

This rearrangement joins TRBV27 to TRBJ2-6, with unresolved D. The germline V gene has CDR1 MNHEY and CDR2 SMNVEV (reference sequence). The CDR3 totals 13 residues. Trimming stripped 5 bases from V and 1 base from J, with 3 bases between. The CDR3 DNA reads as TGTGCCAGCAGTCGGTCTGGGGCCAACGTCCTGACTTTC. This encodes CASSRSGANVLTF. Combining the CDR3 with reference TRBV27 and TRBJ2-6 gives the whole variable domain EAQVTQNPRYLITVTGKKLTVTCSQNMNHEYMSWYRQDPGLGLRQIYYSMNVEVTDKGDVPEGYKVSRKEKRNFPLILESPSPNQTSLYFCASSRSGANVLTFGAGSRLTVL.

The V and J genes are TRBV7-2 and TRBJ1-2; 7 nucleotides align to TRBD1. The junction had 2 bases not matched to a gene; V was cut back by 6 bases and J by 1 base. From germline, CDR1 is SGHTA and CDR2 FQGNSA. CDR3 size: 13 residues. In DNA form, the CDR3 reads TGTGCCAGCAGGCGGGACAGTAACTATGGCTACACCTTC. Translation gives CASRRDSNYGYTF.

This clone turned up a few times. This chain joins TRBV15 and TRBJ2-1; D is undetermined. Germline V gene data show CDR1 as LNHNV and CDR2 as YYDKDF (reference sequence). V lost 4 bases and J lost 7, with 8 bases in between. The CDR3 spans 12 residues. CDR3 sequence: CATSTSRNEQFF. The CDR3 bases are TGTGCCACCAGCACCAGCAGGAATGAGCAGTTCTTC.

The CDR3, as DNA: TGTGCCAGCAGCTACGAAGGGGGCAGGGGTGAAAAACTGTTTTTT. It specifies CASSYEGGRGEKLFF. The chain has TRBV6-5 and TRBJ1-4, with TRBD1 matching over 7 bases. This CDR3 contains 15 residues. CDR1 is MNHEY and CDR2 is SVGAGI in the germline V gene. The J segment lost 7 bases and the V segment lost 6 bases, leaving 11 bases of the junction unmatched.

In regard to this clone: A junction boundary mismatches the germline segment, possibly from a read error. The chain carries TRBV5-1 and TRBJ1-2; D perhaps matches TRBD1 (6 bases). Germline V gene sequence: CDR1 SGHRS, CDR2 YFSETQ. The CDR3 is made up of 14 amino acids. CDR3 sequence (DNA): TGCGCCAGCAGTCGACAGGCCCCTAACGATGGCTACACCTTC. Translation: CASSRQAPNDGYTF.

CDR3 nucleotides: TGTGCCAGTAGCCTTCGGAGGGATGAGCAGTTCTTC. Translated, it gives CASSLRRDEQFF. The chain has TRBV19 and TRBJ2-1; a possible D gene is TRBD2 (6 bases). This CDR3 spans 12 amino acids. The germline gives CDR1 LNHDA, CDR2 SQIVND (reference sequence). V lost 6 bases, J lost 8 bases, and 11 bases lay in between.

This clone showed up just a few times. The rearrangement joins TRBV5-1 to TRBJ2-1, with D uncertain. V lost 0 bases to trimming and J lost 3 bases, with 7 bases between them. Germline loops: CDR1 SGHRS, CDR2 YFSETQ. This CDR3 region has 14 residues. The CDR3: CASSLAPVYNEQFF. Written as DNA, the CDR3 is TGCGCCAGCAGCTTGGCACCGGTCTACAATGAGCAGTTCTTC.

The chain employs TRBV5-6 and TRBJ1-5; 11 bases map to TRBD1. CDR1 and CDR2 from the germline V gene are SGHDT and YYEEEE. The CDR3 sequence is 14 residues long. After removal of 3 bases from V and 7 bases from J, the junction contained 3 bases not matched to a gene. CDR3 sequence: CASSWTGGRQPQHF. The CDR3 nucleotides read TGTGCCAGCAGCTGGACAGGGGGCAGACAGCCCCAGCATTTT.

The chain couples TRBV6-6 to TRBJ1-5; 8 bases map to TRBD1. CDR1 is MNHNY, CDR2 SVGAGI, per germline (reference sequence). The CDR3 is made up of 15 amino acids. The J segment lost 7 bases and the V segment lost 6 bases, leaving 11 bases of the junction unmatched. The CDR3: CASREVDRAAQPQHF. In DNA form, the CDR3 reads TGTGCCAGCAGAGAAGTGGACAGGGCTGCACAGCCCCAGCATTTT.

The chain combines TRBV27 with TRBJ2-7, with a possible D match to TRBD1 (6 bases). This CDR3 is built from 15 residues. V lost 6 bases and J lost 5, with 20 bases in between. Germline assignment: CDR1 MNHEY and CDR2 SMNVEV (reference sequence). CDR3 residues: CASSSGTMPMDEQYF. As DNA, the CDR3 is TGTGCCAGCAGCTCCGGGACAATGCCTATGGACGAGCAGTACTTC.

The sample holds many counts of this clone. This chain links TRBV7-2 with TRBJ2-7; TRBD2 matches at 7 bases. The CDR3 has 13 residues. Germline CDR1 and CDR2: SGHTA and FQGNSA. V shed 0 bases and J 7 bases; nucleotides not matched to a gene: 3. The CDR3 bases are TGTGCCAGCAGCTTAGCCGGGAGGAGGGAGCAGTACTTC. The encoded protein is CASSLAGRREQYF.

The chain combines TRBV19 with TRBJ2-6, with 9 bases that match TRBD1. Looked up from germline, CDR1 is LNHDA and CDR2 is SQIVND (reference sequence). This CDR3 has 16 residues. V gave up 7 bases and J gave up 0 bases; unmatched junction bases: 4. CDR3 sequence reads: CASTGQGHSGANVLTF. The DNA for the CDR3 is TGTGCCAGTACGGGACAGGGCCACTCTGGGGCCAACGTCCTGACTTTC.

This chain connects TRBV5-1 to TRBJ2-7; D gene unclear. V was shortened by 2 bases and J by 4 bases, with 7 bases between the two germline ends. The germline V gene has CDR1 SGHRS and CDR2 YFSETQ. The CDR3 runs to 12 residues. CDR3 in DNA: TGCGCCAGCAGCTTTGTGGGTTACGAGCAGTACTTC. As protein: CASSFVGYEQYF.

V gene TRBV5-1 combines with J gene TRBJ2-7, with 9 bases matching TRBD1. CDR1 is SGHRS and CDR2 is YFSETQ in the germline V gene. The CDR3 extends over 17 amino acids. J lost 5 bases, V lost 0 bases, and 12 bases had no gene match. The CDR3: CASSLEASGTGYHEQYF. The CDR3 nucleotides are TGCGCCAGCAGCTTGGAAGCTTCCGGGACAGGGTACCACGAGCAGTACTTC.

V gene TRBV29-1 combines with J gene TRBJ2-5; D is unclear. The CDR3 sequence is 11 residues long. Germline V gene data show CDR1 as SQVTM and CDR2 as ANQGSEA. Trimming took off 4 bases at V and 4 bases at J, with 7 bases between the two ends. The CDR3 sequence is CSVGGIETQYF. The DNA of the CDR3 is TGCAGCGTTGGGGGAATAGAGACCCAGTACTTC.

The J gene is TRBJ2-7, the V gene TRBV9; unclear D gene. Germline assignment: CDR1 SGDLS and CDR2 YYNGEE. The V end lost 2 bases, the J end lost 6 bases, and 12 bases lay between the germline ends. The CDR3 totals 13 residues. CDR3 protein: CASSVVSSSEQYF. The DNA of the CDR3 is TGTGCCAGCAGCGTGGTGAGCAGCAGCGAGCAGTACTTC.